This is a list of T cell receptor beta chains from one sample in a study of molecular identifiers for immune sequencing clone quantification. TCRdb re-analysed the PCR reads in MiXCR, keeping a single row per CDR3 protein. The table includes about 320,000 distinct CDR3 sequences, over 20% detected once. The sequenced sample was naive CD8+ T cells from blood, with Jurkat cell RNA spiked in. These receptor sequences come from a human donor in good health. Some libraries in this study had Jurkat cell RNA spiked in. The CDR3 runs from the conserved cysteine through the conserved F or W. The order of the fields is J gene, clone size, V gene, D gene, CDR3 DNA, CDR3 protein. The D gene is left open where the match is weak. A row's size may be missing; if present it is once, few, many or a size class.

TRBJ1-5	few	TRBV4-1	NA	TGCGCCAGCAGCCAGAGGGTTGGTAATCAGCCCCAGCATTTT	CASSQRVGNQPQHF
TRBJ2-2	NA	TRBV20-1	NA	TGCAGTGCTAGAATCGTAGACAAGGCGAACACCGGGGAGCTGTTTTTT	CSARIVDKANTGELFF
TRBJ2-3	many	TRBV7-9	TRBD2	TGTGCCAGCAGCTTCCTCGGACTAGCTAGCACAGATACGCAGTATTTT	CASSFLGLASTDTQYF
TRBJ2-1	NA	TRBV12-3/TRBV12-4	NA	TGTGCCAGCAGTTTCAGGACCCCCATGGGTGAGCAGTTCTTC	CASSFRTPMGEQFF
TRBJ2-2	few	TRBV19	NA	TGTGCCAGTAGTATCGGGACGGGCTTGAACACCGGGGGGCTGTTTTTT	CASSIGTGLNTGGLFF
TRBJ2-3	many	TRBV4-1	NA	TGCGCCAGCAGCCACACAGATACGCAGTATTTT	CASSHTDTQYF
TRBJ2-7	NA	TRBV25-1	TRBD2	TGTGCCAGCAGTGAAGAAGTCGGGACTAGCGGAAACTACGAGCAGTACTTC	CASSEEVGTSGNYEQYF
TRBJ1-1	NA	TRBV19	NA	TGTGCCAGTAGGAGTCCGGGACACGAAGCTTTCTTT	CASRSPGHEAFF
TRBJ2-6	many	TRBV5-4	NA	TGTGCCAGCAGCTTGCCCCCTAACTCTGGGGCCAACGTCCTGACTTTC	CASSLPPNSGANVLTF
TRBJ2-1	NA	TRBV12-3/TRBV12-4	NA	TGTGCCAGCAAAAGGGGCTTTATCAGTGATGAGCAGTTCTTC	CASKRGFISDEQFF
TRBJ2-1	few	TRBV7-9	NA	TGTGCCAGCAGCCCCCTACAGGGTGAATCCTACAATGAGCAGTTCTTC	CASSPLQGESYNEQFF
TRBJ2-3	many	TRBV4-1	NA	TGCGCCAGCAGCCAAGGGTCCACAGATACGCAGTATTTT	CASSQGSTDTQYF
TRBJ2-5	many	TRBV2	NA	TGTGCCAGCAGTCAACTAGCAGGAGAGACCCAGTACTTC	CASSQLAGETQYF
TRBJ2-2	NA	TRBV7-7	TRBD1	TGTGCCAGCAGCCCTACAGGGGTCGCGAACACCGGGGAGCTGTTTTTT	CASSPTGVANTGELFF
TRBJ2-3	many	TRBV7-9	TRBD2	TGTGCCAGCAGCTCCACTAGCGGGGACTCAGATACGCAGTATTTT	CASSSTSGDSDTQYF
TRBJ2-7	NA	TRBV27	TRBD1	TGTGCCAGCAGTCTCGGGACAGGGGGCGTCGAGCAGTACTTC	CASSLGTGGVEQYF
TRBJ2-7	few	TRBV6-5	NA	TGTGCCAGCAGTTACTCGTCGGGCTGGGAGCAGTACTTC	CASSYSSGWEQYF
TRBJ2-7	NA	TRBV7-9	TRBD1	TGTGCCAGCAACTCCCGGGACAGGGGCCACGAGCAGTACTTC	CASNSRDRGHEQYF
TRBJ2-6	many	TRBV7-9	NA	TGTGCCAGCAGGCCTGTGGGCGCGGGGGCCAACGTCCTGACTTTC	CASRPVGAGANVLTF
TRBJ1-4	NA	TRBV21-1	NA	TGTGCCAGCAGCAAAGAAGACAGGGCTATATCTCGAACTAATGAAAAACTGTTTTTT	CASSKEDRAISRTNEKLFF
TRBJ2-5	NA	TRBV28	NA	TGTGCCAGCAGCGAGCGGGACCAAGAGACCCAGTACTTC	CASSERDQETQYF
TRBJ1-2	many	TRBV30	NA	TGTGCCTGGAGAGAAATGGGGAGTGGAGGCTACACCTTC	CAWREMGSGGYTF
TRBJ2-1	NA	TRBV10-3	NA	TGTGCCATCAGTGAGTCGGTAAATGAGCAGTTCTTC	CAISESVNEQFF
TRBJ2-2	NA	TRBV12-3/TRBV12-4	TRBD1	TGTGCCAGCAGTAAGGGACAGGGTTTCACCGGGGAGCTGTTTTTT	CASSKGQGFTGELFF
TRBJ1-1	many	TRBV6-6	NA	TGTGCCAGCGCCTACGGCGGTCCTCTCGGGGCTTTCTTT	CASAYGGPLGAFF
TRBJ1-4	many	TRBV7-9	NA	TGTGCCAGCAGCTCAACAATTGATGAAAAACTGTTTTTT	CASSSTIDEKLFF
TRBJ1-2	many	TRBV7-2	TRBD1	TGTGCCAGCAGCTGGACAGGGGGATATGGCTACACCTTC	CASSWTGGYGYTF
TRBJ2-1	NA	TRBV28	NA	TGTGCCAGCAGTTTTCCTAGCAGGACCTACAATGAGCAGTTCTTC	CASSFPSRTYNEQFF
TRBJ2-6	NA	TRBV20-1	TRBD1	TGCAGTGCAGACAGGGGGCCTACCTCTGGGGCCAGCGTCCTGACTTTC	CSADRGPTSGASVLTF
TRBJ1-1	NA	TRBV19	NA	TGTGCCAGTAGTACTTTGACCGCGATGACAGCGAAATTGAACACTGAAGCTTTCTTT	CASSTLTAMTAKLNTEAFF
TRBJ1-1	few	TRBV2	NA	TGTGCCAGAGAACGGGGGGCCTTGGGGGATGAAGCTTTCTTT	CARERGALGDEAFF
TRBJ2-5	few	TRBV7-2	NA	TGTGCCAGCAGCCCGACCATGGCCAGGGCGCCCGAGACCCAGTACTTC	CASSPTMARAPETQYF
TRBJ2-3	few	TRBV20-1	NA	TGCAGTGCTCCCCTTAGGCCCCCCGGGCTTAGGAGCACAGATACGCAGTATTTT	CSAPLRPPGLRSTDTQYF
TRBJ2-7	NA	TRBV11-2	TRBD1	TGTGCCAGCAGCCCGGACAGGGCTTGGGAGCAGTACTTC	CASSPDRAWEQYF
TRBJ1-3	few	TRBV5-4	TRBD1	TGTGCCAGCAGCTACGGGACAGGGGCTGGAAACACCATATATTTT	CASSYGTGAGNTIYF
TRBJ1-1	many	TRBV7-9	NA	TGTGCCAGCAGCTCCGGAAGCACTGAAGCTTTCTTT	CASSSGSTEAFF
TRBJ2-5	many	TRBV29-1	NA	TGCAGCGTTGCGCGGGCAGGGGTTGGGGAGACCCAGTACTTC	CSVARAGVGETQYF
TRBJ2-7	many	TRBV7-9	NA	TGTGCCAGCAGCTTCGCGGGACGCCCCTACGAGCAGTACTTC	CASSFAGRPYEQYF
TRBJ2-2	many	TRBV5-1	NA	TGCGCCAGCAGCTTGAGCACCTTAGCGGACAACACCGGGGAGCTGTTTTTT	CASSLSTLADNTGELFF
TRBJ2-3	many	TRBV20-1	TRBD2	TGCAGTGCTAGAAGGGGACTAGCGGGAGTGAGGCTGGCAGATACGCAGTATTTT	CSARRGLAGVRLADTQYF
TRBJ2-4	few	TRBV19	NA	TGTGCCAGTAGTATATTGGGGGCTGGAAACATTCAGTACTTC	CASSILGAGNIQYF
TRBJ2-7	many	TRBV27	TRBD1	TGTGCCAGCAGTTTATGGACAGGGGGCGACGAGCAGTACTTC	CASSLWTGGDEQYF
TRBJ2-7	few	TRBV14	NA	TGTGCCAGCAGCCAAGGGCTCCTCCACGAGCAGTACTTC	CASSQGLLHEQYF
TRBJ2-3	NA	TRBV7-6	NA	TGTGCCAGCAGCTTAGGTACAGCCACAGGTACGCAGTATTTT	CASSLGTATGTQYF
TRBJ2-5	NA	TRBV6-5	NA	TGTGCCAGCAGCTGCCGGGTACAGGGTGAGACCCAGTACTTC	CASSCRVQGETQYF
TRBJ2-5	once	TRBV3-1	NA	TGTGGCAGCAGCCCCCCAGGGAAGGGGAAGACCCAGTACTTC	CGSSPPGKGKTQYF
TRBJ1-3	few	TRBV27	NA	TGTGCCAGCAGTAACAGGGATAGAAACACCATATATTTT	CASSNRDRNTIYF
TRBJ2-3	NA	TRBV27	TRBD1	TGTGCCAGCAGTCCATACCCACCGGACAGGAGTACAGATACGCAGTATTTT	CASSPYPPDRSTDTQYF
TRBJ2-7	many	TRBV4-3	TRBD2	TGCGCCAGCAGCATACTAGCGGGAGGGACCTACGAGCAGTACTTC	CASSILAGGTYEQYF
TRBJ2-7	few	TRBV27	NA	TGTGCCAGCAGCCGAGGCACCGGGGGCCGCGAGCAGTACTTC	CASSRGTGGREQYF
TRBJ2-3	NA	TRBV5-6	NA	TGTGCCAGCAGCTTGTATTTTCTAGATCCGGGGTCCCTCACAGATACGCAGTATTTT	CASSLYFLDPGSLTDTQYF
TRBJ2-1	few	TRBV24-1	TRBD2	TGTGCCACCAGGACTAGCGGGAACAATGAGCAGTTCTTC	CATRTSGNNEQFF
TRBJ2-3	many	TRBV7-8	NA	TGTGCCAGCAGCTTACACTCTAGATGGACAGATACGCAGTATTTT	CASSLHSRWTDTQYF
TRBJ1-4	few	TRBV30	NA	TGTGCCTGGAGAGGACAGCTTAATGAAAAACTGTTTTTT	CAWRGQLNEKLFF
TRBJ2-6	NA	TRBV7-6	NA	TGTGCCAGCAGCAACTCTGGGGCCAACGTCCCGACTTTC	CASSNSGANVPTF
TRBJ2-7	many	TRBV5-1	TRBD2	TGCGCCAGCAGCTGGGATTCTAGCGGGATAATCTACGAGCAGTACTTC	CASSWDSSGIIYEQYF
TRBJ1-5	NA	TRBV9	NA	TGTGCCAGCAGCGTAGCCGGGGGGCCAAATCAGCCCCAGCATTTT	CASSVAGGPNQPQHF
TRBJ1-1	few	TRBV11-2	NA	TGTGCCAGCAGCTTACCCAGTCGGGGACATAGTCTGTTGTACACTGAAGCTTTCTTT	CASSLPSRGHSLLYTEAFF
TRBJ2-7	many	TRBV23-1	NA	TGCGCCAGCTTGAGTCAGTACGAGCAGTACTTC	CASLSQYEQYF